Sequencing of this TCR beta chain was carried out in a study of OX40 agonist ivuxolimab in advanced cancers. About the study as a whole: The costimulatory receptor OX40 (CD134) was targeted by ivuxolimab, a fully human IgG2 agonistic monoclonal antibody. Intravenous ivuxolimab was administered to patients every 2 weeks at six dose levels: 0.01, 0.1, 0.3, 1.5, 3 and 10 mg/kg. Of the approximately 54 patients in dose escalation, about 20 had hepatocellular carcinoma, approximately 15 had melanoma, 9 had renal cell carcinoma and 9 had head and neck cancer. A male proportion of roughly 80% and a mean age of about 60 years, ranging from 23 to 79, were recorded for the dose-escalation cohort. Patients were allowed to have had prior anti-PD-1, anti-PD-L1 or anti-CTLA-4 therapy, and less than 45% of the dose-escalation patients had previously received checkpoint inhibitors. Partial responses occurred in three dose-escalation patients: two with cutaneous melanoma and one with hepatocellular carcinoma. The purpose of peripheral TCRbeta sequencing was to test whether ivuxolimab changed TCR sequence diversity and led to clonal T-cell expansion. The paper describes the monotherapy dose-escalation part (N = 52 patients) of the phase I trial of ivuxolimab.

Genomic DNA was extracted from sorted cells for sequencing of the TCRbeta CDR3 region. The immunoSEQ Assay was used to sequence the TCRbeta CDR3 regions. TCRdb holds this immuneACCESS table with in-frame rearrangements only. Some clones are missing; in checked studies, unresolved V genes explain under half, and the rest has no known cause. For this sample there are approximately 40,000 clones; about 90% appear just once. Clones ranked in the top ten supply roughly 19% of the sample. The trial excluded patients who had a history of autoimmune disease or who were on systemic immunosuppression. Peripheral blood for TCR sequencing was collected from all dose cohorts at baseline, on cycle 4 day 1, and on cycle 7 day 1. Samples came from an open-label, multicenter, first-in-human phase I dose-escalation trial of ivuxolimab. Adults with locally advanced or metastatic head and neck squamous cell, hepatocellular, melanoma or renal cell carcinoma were enrolled in the trial. Before TCR sequencing, CD4+ and CD8+ T cells were separately sorted from peripheral blood.

Comments on this clone: What this receptor recognizes is not known. No base qualities exist here, and no much larger clone lies one base off it.

Per the germline V gene (reference sequence), GTSNPN is the CDR1 and SVGIG is the CDR2. There are 12 amino acids in the CDR3, from cysteine to phenylalanine inclusive. Left in the record is the CDR3 DNA by itself, 36 bases read in frame from the first base. The junction shows trimming of 4 bases on V and 7 bases on J, plus 13 bases between the germline ends. Results the study describes overall, beyond this receptor: In partial responders in the 0.1-3.0 mg/kg groups, normalized peripheral clonal expansion was found to be among the lowest, especially among CD8+ T cells. After ivuxolimab, CD8+ T cells had more expanded clones than CD4+ T cells on average. Which antigens the clonally expanded peripheral T cells were specific for was not determined. Low levels of normalized T-cell clonal expansion were also seen in some patients who did not respond. Clonal expansion of both CD4+ and CD8+ blood T cells was observed from baseline to week 6 at doses 0.1 to 3.0 mg/kg.

The clonotype comes from an adult with an advanced solid tumor such as melanoma, head and neck, liver or kidney cancer. Recombination connected TRBV30 to TRBJ1-2; there is no confident call for the D gene. This specimen consisted of CD4+ or CD8+ T cells sorted from blood, obtained in a trial of the OX40 agonist ivuxolimab. The nucleotides read TGTGCCTGGACTCCAGGACGAACTGGCTACACCTTC. This gives the protein CAWTPGRTGYTF.